The 15 T cell receptor beta chains presented below share a single source sample, sequenced in a study of control samples from healthy donors and cancer patients. Profiling relied on immunoSEQ multiplex PCR, and the TCRdb table lists in-frame clones only, not all of them. This table holds approximately 180,000 clones, approximately 94% found once. The source material was blood. These receptors were taken from a woman between 18 and 30 years old in good health.

The rearrangement joins TRBV27 to TRBJ2-7; D not certain. CDR1 and CDR2 from the germline V gene are MNHEY and SMNVEV (reference sequence). V was trimmed by 3 bases and J by 1 base, leaving 10 bases between them. The CDR3 sequence is 14 residues long. Here the CDR3 DNA reads TGTGCCAGCAGTTTTGGTTACGGATCCTACGAGCAGTACTTC. It is translated as CASSFGYGSYEQYF.

V gene TRBV10-3 combines with J gene TRBJ2-1; 7 positions agree with TRBD2. The V gene's germline CDR1 is ENHRY and CDR2 SYGVKD. The CDR3 is made up of 16 amino acids. The ends lost 6 bases at V and 6 bases at J; junction bases unmatched: 14. The CDR3 nucleotides read TGTGCCATCAGGGGGGGGGTGTCTCGGTTCGGCAATGAGCAGTTCTTC. Protein sequence: CAIRGGVSRFGNEQFF.

J is TRBJ1-2 and V is TRBV19; possibly TRBD1 for D (5 bases). The length of the CDR3 is 14 residues. Trimming pared 7 bases from V and 8 bases from J, leaving 20 bases between. CDR1 and CDR2 from the germline V gene are LNHDA and SQIVND (reference sequence). The CDR3 sequence: CASTSWGRGKGYTF. The CDR3 bases are TGTGCCAGTACCTCCTGGGGCCGGGGGAAGGGCTACACCTTC. The full variable domain, in which reference TRBV19 and TRBJ1-2 provide the parts outside the CDR3, is DGGITQSPKYLFRKEGQNVTLSCEQNLNHDAMYWYRQDPGQGLRLIYYSQIVNDFQKGDIAEGYSVSREKKESFPLTVTSAQKNPTAFYLCASTSWGRGKGYTFGSGTRLTVV.

The genes are TRBV18 and TRBJ1-4, with D possibly TRBD1 on 5 matching bases. This CDR3 region has 18 residues. The germline V and J ends were trimmed by 4 bases and 4 bases, with 22 bases remaining between them. In germline, CDR1 is KGHSH, CDR2 LQKENI. The CDR3 nucleotides read TGTGCCAGCTCACTCACCACGCTTTACGGGGCCGATAATGAAAAACTGTTTTTT. Translation: CASSLTTLYGADNEKLFF.

V usage is TRBV28 and J usage is TRBJ1-2, with D tentatively TRBD1 (5 bases). The CDR3 sequence is 12 residues long. Trimming took 5 bases from V and 2 from J, leaving 6 bases between them. CDR1 is MDHEN and CDR2 is SYDVKM in the germline V gene. The CDR3 DNA follows: TGTGCCAGCAGTAGACAGAACTATGGCTACACCTTC. Its translation: CASSRQNYGYTF.

The V and J genes are TRBV6-6 and TRBJ1-5, with D perhaps TRBD1 (5 bases). The V gene's germline CDR1 is MNHNY and CDR2 SVGAGI (reference sequence). Trimming took 4 bases from V and 6 from J, leaving 10 bases between them. The CDR3 contains 13 residues. The CDR3 DNA reads TGTGCCAGCAGTTTTCGACAGTCTCAGCCCCAGCATTTT. Amino acid sequence: CASSFRQSQPQHF.

V gene TRBV10-2 combines with J gene TRBJ1-4, with a possible D match to TRBD1 (5 bases). This CDR3 has 14 residues. V lost 7 bases and J 2 bases, leaving 11 bases between the germline ends. Germline CDR1 WSHSY, CDR2 SAAADI. DNA of the CDR3: TGCGCCAGCACCCGGGGGGGGACTAATGAAAAACTGTTTTTT. This gives the protein CASTRGGTNEKLFF.

V and J are TRBV27 and TRBJ2-7; no clear D gene. The CDR3 extends over 12 amino acids. The germline V gene encodes CDR1 MNHEY and CDR2 SMNVEV (reference sequence). Trimming shortened V by 5 bases and J by 6 bases, and 11 bases separated the two germline ends. The CDR3 region has the DNA TGTGCCAGCAGTCGTCCAGGACGCGAGCAGTACTTC. Protein sequence: CASSRPGREQYF.

The CDR3, as DNA: TGCGCCAGCCGACTAACTTCCGGGACAGGGGGTGGTGGAAACACCATATATTTT. Protein product: CASRLTSGTGGGGNTIYF. The rearrangement links TRBV4-1 to TRBJ1-3, with 11 bases aligning to TRBD1. Losses at the gene ends were 8 bases for V and 3 bases for J; bases not matched to a gene: 15. Germline V gene sequence: CDR1 MGHRA, CDR2 YSYEKL. The CDR3 loop spans 18 amino acids.

The chain combines TRBV3-1 (or the pseudogene TRBV3-2) with TRBJ1-1; tentatively, D is TRBD1 (5 bases). The ends were cut back, 9 bases at V and 1 base at J, with 9 bases in the middle. The CDR3 runs to 12 residues. Per germline, CDR1 LGHDT and CDR2 YNNKEL (reference sequence). The CDR3 loop is CARGTGNTEAFF. The CDR3 DNA sequence: TGTGCCAGAGGGACGGGGAACACTGAAGCTTTCTTT.

Points on this clone: At one boundary the junction diverges from the germline segment, which might be a read error. V and J are TRBV11-2 and TRBJ1-1, with D possibly TRBD1 on 6 matching bases. The CDR3 runs 12 residues. Germline V gene sequence: CDR1 SGHAT, CDR2 FQNNGV. Here the CDR3 reads CASSFGGPQTNF. DNA of the CDR3: TGTGCCAGCAGCTTCGGGGGGCCCCAAACGAACTTT.

This rearrangement joins TRBV18 to TRBJ2-7; 10 nucleotides line up with TRBD2. Germline CDR1 and CDR2: KGHSH and LQKENI. V shed 2 bases, J shed 7 bases, and the junction held 8 bases outside the gene matches. The length of the CDR3 is 15 residues. The CDR3 loop reads CASSPTTSGSGEQYF. CDR3 coding DNA: TGTGCCAGCTCACCAACGACTAGCGGGTCGGGTGAGCAGTACTTC.

The rearrangement links TRBV10-3 to TRBJ1-2; 8 bases fit TRBD1. J gave up 7 bases and V 10 bases, and 8 bases lay outside the gene matches. From germline, CDR1 is ENHRY and CDR2 SYGVKD. This CDR3 region has 12 residues. The CDR3, as DNA: TGTGCCACCCGAACAGGGGGAGGTGGCTACACCTTC. This codes for CATRTGGGGYTF.

The chain employs TRBV4-3 and TRBJ2-3; no clear D gene. This CDR3 comprises 12 residues. The germline V and J ends were trimmed by 1 base and 5 bases, with 4 bases remaining between them. Germline lookup yields CDR1 LGHNA and CDR2 YSLEER. Written as DNA, the CDR3 is TGCGCCAGCAGCCAAGGCCAAGATACGCAGTATTTT. Translated, it gives CASSQGQDTQYF.

The CDR3 DNA reads as TGTGCCACCAGCAGAGGGCATCCTAACCCCAATCAGCCCCAGCATTTT. Amino acids: CATSRGHPNPNQPQHF. The genes are TRBV15 and TRBJ1-5; D gene unclear. The CDR3 has 16 amino acids. With 1 base removed from V and 3 bases from J, the gap between germline ends came to 13 bases. CDR1 and CDR2 from the germline V gene are LNHNV and YYDKDF (reference sequence).